The clone carrying this T cell receptor (beta chain) has ten or more counts. Its antigen is undetermined. This library used about 400 ng RNA and molecular barcoded adaptors spanning alpha/delta and beta/gamma chains. TCRdb used MiXCR to reprocess the reads, holding one entry per CDR3 protein. The sample lists over 45,000 distinct CDR3 sequences; roughly 19% were seen once. The data were taken from a study of read filtering for tumor transcriptome and immune sequencing. Overall study context: Mean patient age was roughly 70 years, range roughly 45 to 85; 17 male, over twelve female. Per sample, TCR-region reads ranged about 4.05 to 10.27 million by IR-seq, 85 to 1273 by RNA-seq. R-ISS stage counts were fewer than ten for I, approximately 16 for II, six or seven for III. Study-wide points: Without single-read clonotypes, shared clonotype proportions correlated more between IR-seq and RNA-seq.

The germline V and J ends were trimmed by 3 bases and 8 bases, with 13 bases remaining between them. The CDR3 loop spans 14 amino acids. The receptor was isolated from a donor at least 40 years old with multiple myeloma. This sequence joins TRBV12-3 or TRBV12-4 and TRBJ2-2; possible D gene TRBD1, 6 bases. Sequenced material: a population of CD138-negative cells sorted from bone marrow. The CDR3 loop is CASSLGTGSGELFF. DNA of the CDR3: TGTGCCAGCAGTTTGGGTACAGGGTCTGGGGAGCTGTTTTTT.